This T cell receptor (beta chain) was recorded in a study of glioma-infiltrating T cells. This clonotype has a count of ten or more. Antigen specificity is unknown. Broader study findings: Above-expected tissue-blood divergence occurred in all gliomas, most in low-grade ones. Very few CDR3 sequences were shared between tissue and blood.

Looked up from germline, CDR1 is MNHNY and CDR2 is SVGAGI (reference sequence). This CDR3 region has 12 residues. V lost 0 bases and J 5 bases, leaving 4 bases between the germline ends. Using RNA template, CDR3s of TCR alpha and beta were amplified with iRepertoire arm-PCR. One-step reverse transcription and amplification started from around 100-400 ng of tissue mRNA or PBMC total RNA. MiXCR, run by TCRdb on the multiplex PCR reads, gives a single entry per CDR3 protein. The table records tens of thousands of distinct CDR3 sequences, 35% to 45% of them present only once. The chain is built from TRBV6-6 and TRBJ2-5; D remains ambiguous. Source material: glioma tissue, nonneoplastic brain tissue, or PBMCs (not recorded which). The clonotype originates from a human donor with low-grade glioma or glioblastoma, undergoing nonglioma brain surgery, or in good health (not recorded which). CDR3 in DNA: TGTGCCAGCAGTTACTCACCGGAGACCCAGTACTTC. It specifies CASSYSPETQYF.